Reported below is one TCR beta chain. Its cognate antigen is unknown. The PCR used 60 Vbeta and 13 Jbeta primers. TCRdb's table, derived via immunoSEQ multiplex PCR, lists solely in-frame clones and lacks some. The data hold roughly 60,000 clones, with 70% to 80% observed a single time. Germline V lookup: CDR1 SGDLS, CDR2 YYNGEE. The V gene lost 4 bases and the J gene lost 8 bases, with 18 bases spanning the gap. This CDR3 spans 14 amino acids. The data are from a study of cytomegalovirus exposure and HLA in healthy donors. Findings of the study overall: Upon later analysis, TCR association rates were observed to vary by HLA locus, being highest for DRB1 and lowest for HLA-C.

The receptor was derived from a female donor in good health and CMV-seronegative. The sample comprised PBMCs. This chain joins TRBV9 and TRBJ1-1; maybe TRBD1 (5 bases). The CDR3 loop reads CASSPLGQSVEAFF. In DNA form, the CDR3 reads TGTGCCAGCAGCCCACTGGGGCAGTCGGTCGAAGCTTTCTTT.